The rows below give T cell receptor beta chains drawn from one sample of a study of blood T cell repertoires in COVID-19. Here immunoSEQ multiplex PCR was the method, and the copy in TCRdb shows in-frame clones only, minus some. The sample shows 55,000 to 70,000 clones, 88% of them seen only once. The sequencing sample was made of peripheral blood. Receptors originate from a woman aged 60-75 years with COVID-19, enrolled during active disease. The CDR3 runs from the conserved cysteine through the conserved F or W. Each record gives: clone size, D gene, J gene, V gene, CDR3 protein, CDR3 DNA. D genes are given only for firm matches. Not every row has a clone size; where given, it reads once, few, many or a size class.

- | TRBD1 | TRBJ1-6 | TRBV9 | CASSVGGQAGYNSPLHF | TGTGCCAGCAGCGTAGGTGGACAGGCGGGCTATAATTCACCCCTCCACTTT
- | TRBD1 | TRBJ1-6 | TRBV7-9 | CASSQGTVSGSPLHF | TGTGCCAGCAGCCAAGGGACAGTCTCGGGTTCACCCCTCCACTTT
- | TRBD2 | TRBJ2-1 | TRBV5-8 | CASSLRNLAGGNEQFF | TGTGCCAGCAGCTTGAGGAACCTAGCGGGAGGGAATGAGCAGTTCTTC
- | - | TRBJ2-1 | TRBV7-9 | CASSPTAQGEQFF | TGTGCCAGCAGCCCCACAGCGCAGGGTGAGCAGTTCTTC
- | - | TRBJ1-1 | TRBV6-2/TRBV6-3 | CASSYGPLAFF | TGTGCCAGCAGTTACGGTCCACTTGCTTTCTTT
- | - | TRBJ2-1 | TRBV2 | CASYPQGRVHNTEFF | TGTGCCAGCTATCCCCAGGGGCGGGTGCACAATACAGAGTTCTTC
- | TRBD1 | TRBJ1-5 | TRBV19 | CASKPRQGFGNQPQHF | TGTGCCTCAAAACCGAGACAGGGGTTCGGCAATCAGCCCCAGCATTTT
- | TRBD2 | TRBJ2-5 | TRBV24-1 | CATTRGGSETQYF | TGTGCCACCACTCGCGGGGGATCGGAGACCCAGTACTTC
- | - | TRBJ1-2 | TRBV18 | CASSISGYGYTF | TGTGCCAGCTCCATTTCAGGGTATGGCTACACCTTC
- | - | TRBJ1-1 | TRBV4-3 | CASSPYGADTEAFF | TGCGCCAGCAGCCCATATGGGGCCGACACTGAAGCTTTCTTT
- | - | TRBJ2-6 | TRBV6-2/TRBV6-3 | CASSPQGEGANVLTF | TGTGCCAGCAGTCCCCAGGGTGAGGGGGCCAACGTCCTGACTTTC
- | - | TRBJ2-7 | TRBV27 | CASSFSANRDISYEQYF | TGTGCCAGCAGTTTCTCGGCCAACCGGGACATCTCCTACGAGCAGTACTTC
- | TRBD2 | TRBJ2-5 | TRBV11-2 | CASSSGGAGETQYF | TGTGCCAGCAGCTCCGGGGGGGCCGGAGAGACCCAGTACTTC
once | TRBD2 | TRBJ2-7 | TRBV10-3 | CAISLGLAGVEQYF | TGTGCCATCAGCTTAGGACTAGCGGGAGTGGAGCAGTACTTC
- | TRBD2 | TRBJ2-7 | TRBV6-5 | CASSWGDYSYEQYF | TGTGCCAGCAGTTGGGGGGACTACTCCTACGAGCAGTACTTC
few | TRBD1 | TRBJ1-5 | TRBV5-8 | CASSPGQVGNQPQHF | TGTGCCAGCAGCCCCGGACAGGTGGGCAATCAGCCCCAGCATTTT
- | - | TRBJ2-1 | TRBV7-2 | CASSLPAYNEQFF | TGTGCCAGCAGCCTGCCCGCGTACAATGAGCAGTTCTTC
few | - | TRBJ1-1 | TRBV16 | CASSQFGRDTEAFF | TGTGCCAGCAGCCAATTTGGCAGGGATACTGAAGCTTTCTTT
- | - | TRBJ2-7 | TRBV28 | CGSMDSSYEQYF | TGTGGGTCGATGGACAGCTCCTACGAGCAGTACTTC
- | TRBD2 | TRBJ2-1 | TRBV4-3 | CASSLIAGGVNEQFF | TGCGCCAGCAGCCTTATAGCGGGGGGGGTCAATGAGCAGTTCTTC
- | - | TRBJ1-4 | TRBV6-5 | CASSYSGGRVEKLFF | TGTGCCAGCAGTTACTCGGGGGGGCGGGTTGAAAAACTGTTTTTT
- | TRBD1 | TRBJ1-6 | TRBV6-2/TRBV6-3 | CASSYGQGGSPLHF | TGTGCCAGCAGTTATGGACAGGGCGGTTCACCCCTCCACTTT
- | TRBD2 | TRBJ2-2 | TRBV10-1 | CASSDAGGPGGELFF | TGCGCCAGCAGTGATGCGGGAGGGCCCGGCGGGGAGCTGTTTTTT
once | TRBD2 | TRBJ2-1 | TRBV30 | CAWSVLGGSSYNEQFF | TGTGCCTGGAGTGTACTCGGCGGGAGCTCCTACAATGAGCAGTTCTTC
- | TRBD2 | TRBJ2-7 | TRBV28 | CASSSDTSGPYEQYF | TGTGCCAGCAGTTCTGATACTAGCGGCCCCTACGAGCAGTACTTC
- | - | TRBJ2-3 | TRBV27 | CASSLSPTPFMTDTQYF | TGTGCCAGCAGTTTATCCCCTACCCCCTTTATGACAGATACGCAGTATTTT
- | TRBD1 | TRBJ1-4 | TRBV27 | CASSPHPGQGSEKLFF | TGTGCCAGCAGCCCGCACCCGGGACAGGGAAGTGAAAAACTGTTTTTT
- | - | TRBJ1-1 | TRBV5-1 | CASSSPGSNTEAFF | TGCGCCAGCAGCTCCCCCGGGAGCAACACTGAAGCTTTCTTT
- | TRBD2 | TRBJ2-7 | TRBV6-5 | CASSVGGGAEQYF | TGTGCCAGCAGCGTTGGGGGAGGGGCCGAGCAGTACTTC
- | TRBD2 | TRBJ2-1 | TRBV11-3 | CASSGGLASYNEQFF | TGTGCCAGCAGCGGTGGACTAGCGTCGTACAATGAGCAGTTCTTC
- | - | TRBJ2-3 | TRBV14 | CASSQHQGIDTQYF | TGTGCCAGCAGCCAGCACCAGGGGATAGATACGCAGTATTTT
once | - | TRBJ2-1 | TRBV4-1 | CASSSEGGEGSYYNEQFF | TGCGCCAGCAGCTCGGAGGGGGGGGAAGGGAGCTACTACAATGAGCAGTTCTTC
- | TRBD1 | TRBJ2-5 | TRBV5-1 | CASSLGTDQETQYF | TGCGCCAGCAGCTTAGGGACAGACCAAGAGACCCAGTACTTC
- | - | TRBJ1-2 | TRBV5-6 | CASSLVGLESDGYTF | TGTGCCAGCAGCTTGGTTGGTCTCGAATCAGATGGCTACACCTTC
- | TRBD1 | TRBJ2-1 | TRBV11-3 | CASSFASGTGTVNEQFF | TGTGCCAGCAGCTTCGCCTCCGGGACAGGGACGGTAAATGAGCAGTTCTTC
- | - | TRBJ2-3 | TRBV6-2/TRBV6-3 | CASSPRGGSRDTQYF | TGTGCCAGCAGCCCCCGCGGAGGCAGTAGAGATACGCAGTATTTT
- | TRBD1 | TRBJ2-1 | TRBV4-1 | CASSQDAPRTGLYNEQFF | TGCGCCAGCAGCCAAGATGCACCAAGGACAGGGCTGTACAATGAGCAGTTCTTC
- | - | TRBJ1-2 | TRBV2 | CASSEQGSLYGYTF | TGTGCCAGCAGTGAACAGGGGTCTCTCTATGGCTACACCTTC
- | - | TRBJ2-6 | TRBV5-6 | CASSFLDSSGANVLTF | TGTGCCAGCAGCTTCCTTGACAGCTCTGGGGCCAACGTCCTGACTTTC
- | TRBD2 | TRBJ2-5 | TRBV6-5 | CASSPGGGRQETQYF | TGTGCCAGCAGTCCCGGGGGGGGCCGGCAAGAGACCCAGTACTTC
- | - | TRBJ2-7 | TRBV18 | CASSPTQGLEHEQYF | TGTGCCAGCTCACCAACGCAGGGTTTGGAGCACGAGCAGTACTTC
- | - | TRBJ1-2 | TRBV3-1/TRBV3-2 | CASSQYRQTDNYGYTF | TGTGCCAGCAGCCAATACCGACAAACGGATAACTATGGCTACACCTTC
once | TRBD2 | TRBJ2-7 | TRBV6-2/TRBV6-3 | CASSPKGLAAAYEQYF | TGTGCCAGCAGCCCGAAAGGACTAGCGGCCGCCTACGAGCAGTACTTC
- | TRBD2 | TRBJ2-7 | TRBV11-2 | CASSSESGGPYEQYF | TGTGCCAGCAGCTCGGAAAGCGGGGGCCCCTACGAGCAGTACTTC
- | - | TRBJ2-1 | TRBV5-1 | CASSLGTAEQFF | TGCGCCAGCAGCTTGGGGACAGCTGAGCAGTTCTTC
few | - | TRBJ1-6 | TRBV4-2 | CASSQARPAAGNSPLHF | TGTGCCAGCAGCCAAGCCAGGCCGGCAGCCGGCAATTCACCCCTCCACTTT
few | TRBD1 | TRBJ2-3 | TRBV5-1 | CASSGGQTDTQYF | TGCGCCAGCAGCGGGGGACAGACAGATACGCAGTATTTT
- | TRBD1 | TRBJ1-5 | TRBV3-1/TRBV3-2 | CASSWGTGDQPQHF | TGTGCCAGCAGCTGGGGGACAGGGGATCAGCCCCAGCATTTT
- | - | TRBJ2-7 | TRBV4-1 | CASSQEPTGSSYEQYF | TGCGCCAGCAGCCAAGAGCCGACAGGTAGCTCCTACGAGCAGTACTTC
few | - | TRBJ1-5 | TRBV6-2/TRBV6-3 | CASSSGNSNQPQHF | TGTGCCAGCAGTTCAGGGAATAGCAATCAGCCCCAGCATTTT